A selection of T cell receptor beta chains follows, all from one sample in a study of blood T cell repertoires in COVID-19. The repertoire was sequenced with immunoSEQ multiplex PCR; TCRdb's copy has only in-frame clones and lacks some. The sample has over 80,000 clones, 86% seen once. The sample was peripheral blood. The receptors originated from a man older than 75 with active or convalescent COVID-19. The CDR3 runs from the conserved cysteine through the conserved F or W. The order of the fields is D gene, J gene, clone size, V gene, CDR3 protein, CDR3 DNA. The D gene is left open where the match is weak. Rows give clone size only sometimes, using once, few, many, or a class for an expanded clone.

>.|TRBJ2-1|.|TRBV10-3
CAIRGLKHEQFF
TGTGCCATCAGGGGCCTTAAGCATGAGCAGTTCTTC
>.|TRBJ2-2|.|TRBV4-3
CASSPLAAGGTGELFF
TGCGCCAGCAGCCCCCTCGCGGCAGGGGGGACCGGGGAGCTGTTTTTT
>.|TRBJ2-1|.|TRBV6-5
CASTTRVGEQFF
TGTGCCAGCACCACACGGGTCGGCGAGCAGTTCTTC
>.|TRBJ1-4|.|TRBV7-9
CASSIGEKLFF
TGTGCCAGCAGCATCGGGGAAAAACTGTTTTTT
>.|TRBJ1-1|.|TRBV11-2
CASSLGARQVRAFF
TGTGCCAGCAGCTTAGGCGCCAGACAGGTTCGAGCTTTCTTT
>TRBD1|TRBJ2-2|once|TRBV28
CASVRDRDTGELFF
TGTGCCAGTGTCCGGGACAGGGACACCGGGGAGCTGTTTTTT
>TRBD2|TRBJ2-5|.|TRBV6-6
CASSYIGGSGETQYF
TGTGCCAGCAGTTATATTGGCGGGAGCGGGGAGACCCAGTACTTC
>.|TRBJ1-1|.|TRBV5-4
CASRADRANTEAFF
TGTGCCAGCAGGGCGGACAGAGCGAACACTGAAGCTTTCTTT
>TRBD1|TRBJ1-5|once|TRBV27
CASSIDRVNQPQHF
TGTGCCAGCAGTATAGACAGGGTAAATCAGCCCCAGCATTTT
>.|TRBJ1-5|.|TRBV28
CASSLGTRAGPQHF
TGTGCCAGCAGTTTAGGGACACGCGCTGGGCCCCAGCATTTT
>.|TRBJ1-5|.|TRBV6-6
CASSSAGRDEPQHF
TGTGCCAGCAGTTCCGCCGGGAGGGATGAGCCCCAGCATTTT
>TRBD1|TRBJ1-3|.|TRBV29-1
CSVEDPGDSDSSGNTIYF
TGCAGCGTTGAAGATCCAGGGGACAGTGATAGCTCTGGAAACACCATATATTTT
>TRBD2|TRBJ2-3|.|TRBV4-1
CASSQATSGTSTDTQYF
TGCGCCAGCAGCCAAGCGACTAGCGGGACTAGCACAGATACGCAGTATTTT
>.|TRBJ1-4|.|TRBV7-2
CASSLAGAEKLFF
TGTGCCAGCAGCTTAGCAGGGGCCGAAAAACTGTTTTTT
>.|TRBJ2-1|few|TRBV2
CASSPFSGEGHEQFF
TGTGCCAGCAGCCCCTTCAGCGGAGAAGGCCATGAGCAGTTCTTC
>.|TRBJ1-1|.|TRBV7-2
CASSSAGLGTEAFF
TGTGCCAGCAGTTCCGCGGGCCTTGGGACTGAAGCTTTCTTT